The 8 T cell receptor beta chains below all came from one sample that was sequenced in a study of cytomegalovirus exposure and HLA in healthy donors. PCR primers comprised 60 Vbeta and 13 Jbeta primers. TCRdb's copy holds only in-frame clones and misses some; the assay was immunoSEQ multiplex PCR. The sample yields roughly 150,000 clones, roughly 80% seen once. The sample consisted of PBMCs. These receptors were obtained from a man between 18 and 29 years old in good health and CMV-seropositive.

The V gene is TRBV29-1, the J gene TRBJ1-2, with a possible D match to TRBD1 (5 bases). V gave up 5 bases and J gave up 6 bases, with 10 bases separating them. The CDR3 sequence is 11 residues long. Germline CDR1 and CDR2: SQVTM and ANQGSEA. CDR3 sequence: CSVPRGNGYTF. The CDR3 DNA follows: TGCAGCGTTCCCCGGGGGAATGGCTACACCTTC. The whole variable domain, filled in from reference TRBV29-1 and TRBJ1-2, reads SAVISQKPSRDICQRGTSLTIQCQVDSQVTMMFWYRQQPGQSLTLIATANQGSEATYESGFVIDKFPISRPNLTFSTLTVSNMSPEDSSIYLCSVPRGNGYTFGSGTRLTVV.

This chain joins TRBV19 and TRBJ1-1; D ambiguous. The V and J ends lost 7 bases and 1 base respectively, with 13 bases between them. This CDR3 contains 14 residues. Per the germline V gene, CDR1 is LNHDA and CDR2 is SQIVND (reference sequence). The CDR3 region has the DNA TGTGCCAGTACCAAATCCGGGGAGAACACTGAAGCTTTCTTT. This codes for CASTKSGENTEAFF.

The rearrangement joins TRBV19 to TRBJ1-2; 10 bases agree with TRBD1. J lost 7 bases, V lost 6 bases, and 2 bases had no gene match. Germline V lookup: CDR1 LNHDA, CDR2 SQIVND (reference sequence). This CDR3 comprises 12 residues. CDR3 sequence: CASRRTGGGYTF. The CDR3 DNA sequence: TGTGCCAGTAGGAGGACAGGGGGTGGCTACACCTTC.

The chain is built from TRBV5-4 and TRBJ2-5, with D perhaps matching TRBD1 (7 bases). This CDR3 spans 13 amino acids. V lost 4 bases to trimming and J lost 3 bases, with 10 bases between them. CDR1 SGHNT and CDR2 YYREEE come from the germline V gene (reference sequence). DNA of the CDR3: TGTGCCAGCAGCAGCAGGGGGGAAGAGACCCAGTACTTC. This sequence encodes CASSSRGEETQYF.

This clone was picked up a small number of times. The chain recombines TRBV6-5 with TRBJ1-2; 8 bases are shared with TRBD1. The V gene end was trimmed by 6 bases and the J gene end by 5 bases; junction bases not matched to a gene: 2. The germline gives CDR1 MNHEY, CDR2 SVGAGI. The length of the CDR3 is 12 residues. CDR3 region: CASRGQEYGYTF. The CDR3 DNA reads TGTGCCAGCAGGGGACAGGAGTATGGCTACACCTTC.

The chain links TRBV7-6 to TRBJ2-1, with D unresolved. The CDR3 has 14 amino acids. The ends were cut back, 2 bases at V and 2 bases at J, with 7 bases in the middle. CDR1 and CDR2 from the germline V gene are SGHVS and FNYEAQ. The CDR3 sequence: CASSLTIAYNEQFF. The CDR3 coding sequence is TGTGCCAGCAGCTTAACGATAGCCTACAATGAGCAGTTCTTC.

The chain is built from TRBV5-1 and TRBJ1-6; D remains ambiguous. CDR3 length: 14 residues. The ends were cut back, 0 bases at V and 7 bases at J, with 8 bases in the middle. Germline V gene sequence: CDR1 SGHRS, CDR2 YFSETQ. The CDR3 DNA sequence: TGCGCCAGCAGCTTGGCCCAGAACAATTCACCCCTCCACTTT. Amino acid sequence: CASSLAQNNSPLHF.

This chain joins TRBV21-1 and TRBJ1-1; TRBD1 is the table's D call and was not checked against the DNA. TRBV21-1 is listed as a pseudogene. The length of the CDR3 is 16 residues. The CDR3 is CASSKVWDRVSTEAFF. The DNA of the CDR3 is TGTGCCAGCAGCAAAGTTTGGGACAGGGTATCCACTGAAGCTTTCTTT.